This TCR beta chain was captured in a study of OX40 agonist ivuxolimab in advanced cancers. About the investigation overall: Ivuxolimab was a fully human IgG2 agonistic monoclonal antibody targeting the costimulatory receptor OX40 (CD134). Intravenous ivuxolimab was administered to patients every 2 weeks at six dose levels: 0.01, 0.1, 0.3, 1.5, 3 and 10 mg/kg. Of the approximately 50 dose-escalation patients, hepatocellular carcinoma was present in about 20, melanoma in roughly 15, renal cell carcinoma in 9 and head and neck cancer in 9. In the dose-escalation cohort, roughly 82% of patients were male, and the mean age was approximately 60 years with a range of about 23 to 79. Patients were allowed to have had prior anti-PD-1, anti-PD-L1 or anti-CTLA-4 therapy, and 30% to 50% of the dose-escalation patients had previously received checkpoint inhibitors. Partial responses were achieved by three dose-escalation patients, of whom one had hepatocellular carcinoma and two had cutaneous melanoma. The point of sequencing TCRbeta in the periphery was to test whether ivuxolimab changed TCR sequence diversity and drove clonal T-cell expansion. The paper reports the monotherapy dose-escalation portion (N = 52 patients) of the phase I ivuxolimab trial.

The trial excluded patients who had a history of autoimmune disease or were on systemic immunosuppression. Peripheral blood for TCR sequencing was collected from all dose cohorts at baseline, on cycle 4 day 1, and on cycle 7 day 1. Samples came from an open-label, multicenter, first-in-human phase I dose-escalation trial of ivuxolimab. Adults with locally advanced or metastatic head and neck squamous cell, hepatocellular, melanoma or renal cell carcinoma were enrolled in the trial. CD4+ and CD8+ T cells were sorted separately from peripheral blood before TCR sequencing. From the cysteine up to the phenylalanine, the CDR3 has a length of 11 residues. Only the CDR3 DNA is retained, 33 bases long and in frame from the first base. V ends up 6 bases short and J 8 bases short, with an unmatched junction base count of 6. Taken from the germline V gene (reference sequence), the CDR1 and CDR2 loops are DFQATT and SNEGSKA.

Genomic DNA was isolated from the sorted cells so that the TCRbeta CDR3 region could be sequenced. The immunoSEQ Assay was used to sequence the TCRbeta CDR3 regions. TCRdb limited this immuneACCESS table to in-frame rearrangements with V and J called. A share of clones is missing; checked studies link under half to unresolved V genes, and the rest is unexplained. The sample contains some 71,000 clones, 84% of them found a single time. Clones ranked in the top ten supply 7.9% of the sample. Paper-wide results and their limitations: Clonal expansion of both CD4+ and CD8+ blood T cells was observed from baseline to week 6 at doses 0.1 to 3.0 mg/kg. Partial responders in the 0.1-3.0 mg/kg groups had among the lowest normalized peripheral clonal expansion, especially among CD8+ T cells. Antigen specificity was not determined for the clonally expanded peripheral T cells. Low levels of normalized T-cell clonal expansion were also seen in some patients who did not respond. After ivuxolimab, expanded clones were on average more numerous among CD8+ T cells than among CD4+ T cells.

As regards this clone: What this receptor recognizes is not known. Base-call qualities are not available, and no considerably larger clone is one nucleotide away.

This material consisted of CD4+ or CD8+ T cells sorted from blood, taken in a trial of the OX40 agonist ivuxolimab. The chain was built from TRBV20-1 and TRBJ1-2; 7 bases in the middle match TRBD1. The TCR was taken from an adult with an advanced solid tumor such as melanoma, head and neck, liver or kidney cancer. The CDR3 region has the sequence CSAPGQAGYTF. The DNA reads as follows: TGCAGTGCCCCTGGACAGGCGGGCTACACCTTC.